The clone carrying this T cell receptor (beta chain) was seen a handful of times. Trimming cost V 1 base and J 5 bases; bases outside gene matches: 14. From germline, CDR1 is SGHVS and CDR2 FNYEAQ. This CDR3 spans 18 amino acids. The data originate from a study of T-cell memory formation after mild COVID-19. TCRdb passed the 5' RACE reads through MiXCR, listing each CDR3 protein once. The repertoire holds 110,000 to 150,000 distinct CDR3 sequences, with roughly a quarter as singletons. This sequence was found in an adult woman who had mild COVID-19 (a few samples of this study predate the infection). Cell type and time point are not known. The chain carries TRBV7-6 and TRBJ2-3; 8 nucleotides match TRBD2. The sample was PBMCs or a T cell subset sorted from them (not recorded which). The CDR3, as DNA: TGTGCCAGCAGCTTAGACGTCTCGACTAGCGAACGAGGAGATACGCAGTATTTT. Its protein is CASSLDVSTSERGDTQYF.